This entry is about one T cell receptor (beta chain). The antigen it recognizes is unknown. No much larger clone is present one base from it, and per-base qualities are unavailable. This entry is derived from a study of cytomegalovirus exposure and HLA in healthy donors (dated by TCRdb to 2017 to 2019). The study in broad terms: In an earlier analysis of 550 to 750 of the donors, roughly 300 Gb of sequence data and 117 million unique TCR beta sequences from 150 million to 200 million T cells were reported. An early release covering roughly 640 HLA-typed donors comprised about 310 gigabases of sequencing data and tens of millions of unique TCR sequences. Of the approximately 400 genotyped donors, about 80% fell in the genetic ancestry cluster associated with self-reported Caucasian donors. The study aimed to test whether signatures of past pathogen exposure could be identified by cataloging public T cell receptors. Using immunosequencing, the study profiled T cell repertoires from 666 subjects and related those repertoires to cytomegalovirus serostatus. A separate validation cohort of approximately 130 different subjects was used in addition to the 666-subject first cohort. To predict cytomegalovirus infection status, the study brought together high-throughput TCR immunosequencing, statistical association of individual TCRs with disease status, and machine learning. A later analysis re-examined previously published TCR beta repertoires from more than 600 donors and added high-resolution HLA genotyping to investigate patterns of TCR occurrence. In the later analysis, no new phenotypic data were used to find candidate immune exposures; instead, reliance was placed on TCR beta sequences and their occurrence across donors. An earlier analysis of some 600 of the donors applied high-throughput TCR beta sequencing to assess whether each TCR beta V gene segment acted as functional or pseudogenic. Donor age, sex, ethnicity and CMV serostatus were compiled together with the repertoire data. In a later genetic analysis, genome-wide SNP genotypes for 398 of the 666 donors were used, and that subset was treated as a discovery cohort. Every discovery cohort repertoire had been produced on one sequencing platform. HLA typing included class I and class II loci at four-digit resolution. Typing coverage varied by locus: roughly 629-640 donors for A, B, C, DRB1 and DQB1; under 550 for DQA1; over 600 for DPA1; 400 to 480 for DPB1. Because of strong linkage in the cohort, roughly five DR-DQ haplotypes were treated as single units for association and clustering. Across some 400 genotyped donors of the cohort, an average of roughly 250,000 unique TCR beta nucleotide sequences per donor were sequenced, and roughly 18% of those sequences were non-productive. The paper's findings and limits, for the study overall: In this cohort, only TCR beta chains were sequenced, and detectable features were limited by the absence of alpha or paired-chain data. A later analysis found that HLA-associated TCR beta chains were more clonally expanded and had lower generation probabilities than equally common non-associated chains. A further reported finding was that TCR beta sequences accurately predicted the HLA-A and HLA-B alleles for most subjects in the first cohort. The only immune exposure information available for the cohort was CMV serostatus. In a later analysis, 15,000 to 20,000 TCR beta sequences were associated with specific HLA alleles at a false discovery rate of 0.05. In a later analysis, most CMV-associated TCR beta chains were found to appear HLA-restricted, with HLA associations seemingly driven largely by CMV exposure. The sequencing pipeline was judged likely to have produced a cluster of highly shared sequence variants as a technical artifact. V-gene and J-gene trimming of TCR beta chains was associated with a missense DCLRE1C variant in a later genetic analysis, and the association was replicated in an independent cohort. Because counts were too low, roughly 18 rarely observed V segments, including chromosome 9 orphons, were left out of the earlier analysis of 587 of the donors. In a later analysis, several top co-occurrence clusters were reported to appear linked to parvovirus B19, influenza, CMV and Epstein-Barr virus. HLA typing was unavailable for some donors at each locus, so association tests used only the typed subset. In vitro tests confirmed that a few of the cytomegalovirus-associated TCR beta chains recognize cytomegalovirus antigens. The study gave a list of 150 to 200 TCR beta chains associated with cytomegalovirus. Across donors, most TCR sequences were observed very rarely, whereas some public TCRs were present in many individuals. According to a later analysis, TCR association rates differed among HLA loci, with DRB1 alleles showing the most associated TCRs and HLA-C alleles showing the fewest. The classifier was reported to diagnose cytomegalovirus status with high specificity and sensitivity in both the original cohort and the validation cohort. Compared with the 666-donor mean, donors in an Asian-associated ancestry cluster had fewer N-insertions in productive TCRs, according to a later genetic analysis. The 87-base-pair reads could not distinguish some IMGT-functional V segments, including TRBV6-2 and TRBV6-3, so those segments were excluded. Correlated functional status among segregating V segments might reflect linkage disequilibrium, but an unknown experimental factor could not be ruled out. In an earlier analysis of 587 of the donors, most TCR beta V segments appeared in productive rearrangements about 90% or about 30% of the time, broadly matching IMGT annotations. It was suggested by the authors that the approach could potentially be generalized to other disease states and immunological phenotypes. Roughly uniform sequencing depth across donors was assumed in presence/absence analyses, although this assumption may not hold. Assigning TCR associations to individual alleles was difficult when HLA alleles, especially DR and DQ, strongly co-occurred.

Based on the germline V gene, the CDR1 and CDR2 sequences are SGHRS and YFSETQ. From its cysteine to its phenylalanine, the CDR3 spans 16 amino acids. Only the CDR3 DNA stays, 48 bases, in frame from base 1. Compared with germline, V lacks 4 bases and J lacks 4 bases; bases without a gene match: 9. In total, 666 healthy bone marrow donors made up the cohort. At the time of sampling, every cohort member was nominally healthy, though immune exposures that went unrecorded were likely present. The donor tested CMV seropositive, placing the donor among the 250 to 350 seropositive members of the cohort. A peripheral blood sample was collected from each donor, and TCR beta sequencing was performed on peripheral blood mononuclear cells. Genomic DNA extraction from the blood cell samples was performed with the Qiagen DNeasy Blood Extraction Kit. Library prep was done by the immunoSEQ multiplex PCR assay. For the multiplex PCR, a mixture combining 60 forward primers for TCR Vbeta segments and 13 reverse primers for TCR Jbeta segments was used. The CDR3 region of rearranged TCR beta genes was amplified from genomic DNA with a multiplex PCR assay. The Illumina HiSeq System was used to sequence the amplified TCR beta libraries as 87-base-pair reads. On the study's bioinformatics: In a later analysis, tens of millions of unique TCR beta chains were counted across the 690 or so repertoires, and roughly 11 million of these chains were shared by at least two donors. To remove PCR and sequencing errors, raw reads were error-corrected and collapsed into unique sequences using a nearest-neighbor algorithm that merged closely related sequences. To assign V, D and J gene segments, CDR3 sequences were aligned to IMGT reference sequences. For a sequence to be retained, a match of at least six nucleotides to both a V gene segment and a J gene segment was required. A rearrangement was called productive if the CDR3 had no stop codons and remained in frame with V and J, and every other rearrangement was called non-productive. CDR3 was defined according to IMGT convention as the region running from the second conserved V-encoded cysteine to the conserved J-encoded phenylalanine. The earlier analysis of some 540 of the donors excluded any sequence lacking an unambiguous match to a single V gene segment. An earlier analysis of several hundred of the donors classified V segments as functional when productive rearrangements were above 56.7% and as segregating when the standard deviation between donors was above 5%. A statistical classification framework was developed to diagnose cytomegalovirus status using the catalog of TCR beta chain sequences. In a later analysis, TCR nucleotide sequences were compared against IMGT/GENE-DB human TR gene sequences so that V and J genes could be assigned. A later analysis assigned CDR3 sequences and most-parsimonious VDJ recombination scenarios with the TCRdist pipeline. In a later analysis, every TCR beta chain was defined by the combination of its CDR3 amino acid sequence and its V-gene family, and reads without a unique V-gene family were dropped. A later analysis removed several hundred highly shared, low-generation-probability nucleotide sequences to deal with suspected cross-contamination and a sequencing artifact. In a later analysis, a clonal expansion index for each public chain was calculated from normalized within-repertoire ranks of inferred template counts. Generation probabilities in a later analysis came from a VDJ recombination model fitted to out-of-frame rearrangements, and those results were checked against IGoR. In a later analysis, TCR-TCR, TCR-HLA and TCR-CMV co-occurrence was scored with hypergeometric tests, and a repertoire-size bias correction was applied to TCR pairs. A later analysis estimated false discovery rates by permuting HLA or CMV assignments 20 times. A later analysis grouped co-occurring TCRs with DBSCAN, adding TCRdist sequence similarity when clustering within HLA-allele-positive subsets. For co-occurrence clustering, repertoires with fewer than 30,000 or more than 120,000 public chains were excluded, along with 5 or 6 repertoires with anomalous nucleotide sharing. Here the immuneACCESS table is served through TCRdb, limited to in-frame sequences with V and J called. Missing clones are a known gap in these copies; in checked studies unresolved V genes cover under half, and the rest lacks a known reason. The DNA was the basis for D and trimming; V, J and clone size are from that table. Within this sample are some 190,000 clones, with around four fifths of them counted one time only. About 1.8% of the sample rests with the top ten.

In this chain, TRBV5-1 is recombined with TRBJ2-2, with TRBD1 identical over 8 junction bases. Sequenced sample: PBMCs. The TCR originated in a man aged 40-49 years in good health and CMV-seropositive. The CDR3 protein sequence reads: CASSPGAGGATGELFF. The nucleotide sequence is TGCGCCAGCAGCCCGGGGGCAGGGGGCGCCACCGGGGAGCTGTTTTTT.